One sample yielded the 14 T cell receptor beta chains listed below, sequenced in a study of PD-L1 blockade in urothelial cancer. Time point specified: pretreatment peripheral blood. TCRdb's table, derived via immunoSEQ multiplex PCR, lists solely in-frame clones and lacks some. The sample has tens of thousands of clones; about three quarters are singletons. The sample here was PBMCs, taken around atezolizumab (anti-PD-L1) treatment. These TCRs come from a man in his 70s with urothelial cancer.

The chain uses TRBV5-1 and TRBJ2-1; 9 nucleotides agree with TRBD2. The CDR3 totals 18 residues. J lost 1 base, V lost 0 bases, and 8 bases had no gene match. CDR1 and CDR2 (germline): SGHRS, YFSETQ. CDR3 bases: TGCGCCAGCAGCTTGGAGAGCGGGAGGACGAGGTCCTACAATGAGCAGTTCTTC. Its translation is CASSLESGRTRSYNEQFF. The full variable domain, in which reference TRBV5-1 and TRBJ2-1 provide the parts outside the CDR3, is KAGVTQTPRYLIKTRGQQVTLSCSPISGHRSVSWYQQTPGQGLQFLFEYFSETQRNKGNFPGRFSGRQFSNSRSEMNVSTLELGDSALYLCASSLESGRTRSYNEQFFGPGTRLTVL.

About this clone itself: The sample contains more than one DNA sequence encoding this CDR3. The rearrangement joins TRBV18 to TRBJ2-5, with D possibly being TRBD2 (5 bases). CDR1 and CDR2 (germline): KGHSH, LQKENI. CDR3 length: 13 residues. V gave up 3 bases and J gave up 4 bases, with 9 bases separating them. CDR3 amino acids: CASSPGVGETQYF. As DNA, the CDR3 is TGTGCCAGCTCACCCGGGGTAGGAGAGACCCAGTACTTC.

This clone occurred once. This chain links TRBV5-1 with TRBJ2-2; D unclear. Germline V CDR1 and CDR2: SGHRS, YFSETQ. The CDR3 length is 12 residues. The V end lost 1 base, the J end lost 7 bases, and 5 bases lay between the germline ends. The CDR3 reads CASSLNYGELFF. As DNA, the CDR3 is TGCGCCAGCAGCTTGAATTACGGGGAGCTGTTTTTT.

The chain employs TRBV5-1 and TRBJ2-7; 10 positions agree with TRBD1. The CDR3 has 15 residues. Per germline, CDR1 SGHRS and CDR2 YFSETQ. Trimming removed 0 bases from V and 3 bases from J; junction bases left unmatched: 3. CDR3 loop: CASSLGDRGSYEQYF. As DNA, the CDR3 is TGCGCCAGCAGCTTGGGGGACAGGGGAAGCTACGAGCAGTACTTC.

This rearrangement joins TRBV5-4 to TRBJ1-2; D is undetermined. Per the germline V gene, CDR1 is SGHNT and CDR2 is YYREEE (reference sequence). The CDR3 totals 13 residues. V lost 4 bases and J 0 bases, leaving 7 bases between the germline ends. The CDR3 loop is CASSRTANYGYTF. CDR3 DNA sequence: TGTGCCAGCAGCCGTACAGCTAACTATGGCTACACCTTC.

In its sample, this clone was seen a few times. The gene calls are TRBV7-8 and TRBJ2-1, with 15 bases identical to TRBD2. CDR1 is SGHVS, CDR2 FQNEAQ, per germline. The CDR3 length is 18 residues. V dropped 5 bases and J dropped 0; count of bases not matched to a gene: 5. DNA of the CDR3: TGTGCCAGCAGCGGGACTAGCGGGGGGCCCAGCTCCTACAATGAGCAGTTCTTC. This gives the protein CASSGTSGGPSSYNEQFF.

Only a few counts were recorded for this clone. The chain links TRBV10-3 to TRBJ2-7, with 8 bases matching TRBD1. The CDR3 is 15 residues long. Germline values: CDR1 ENHRY, CDR2 SYGVKD. After removal of 4 bases from V and 0 bases from J, the junction contained 5 bases not matched to a gene. CDR3 sequence: CAISGPDRGSYEQYF. CDR3 DNA sequence: TGTGCCATCAGTGGGCCCGACAGGGGCTCCTACGAGCAGTACTTC.

This chain joins TRBV7-2 and TRBJ1-1; 9 bases fit TRBD1. Germline CDR1 is SGHTA and CDR2 is FQGNSA. The CDR3 runs 15 residues. Trimming removed 3 bases from V and 5 bases from J; junction bases left unmatched: 7. Here the CDR3 DNA reads TGTGCCAGCAGCTTGCAGGGACAGGGTTTGACTGAAGCTTTCTTT. It codes for CASSLQGQGLTEAFF.

In its sample, this clone was seen a few times. The chain couples TRBV30 to TRBJ2-5; D call uncertain. The CDR3 length is 12 residues. The germline V gene has CDR1 GTSNPN and CDR2 SVGIG (reference sequence). Trimming stripped 3 bases from V and 4 bases from J, with 9 bases between. The CDR3 region has the DNA TGTGCCTGGAGCCGAAAACTAGAGACCCAGTACTTC. The encoded protein is CAWSRKLETQYF.

V and J are TRBV7-9 and TRBJ2-5; 10 bases match TRBD2. Germline CDR1 is SEHNR and CDR2 is FQNEAQ (reference sequence). J lost 6 bases, V lost 5 bases, and 6 bases had no gene match. The CDR3 covers 14 residues. The CDR3 DNA reads as TGTGCCAGCAGCGACGCTAGCGGGGGAAAGACCCAGTACTTC. Translating gives CASSDASGGKTQYF. Based on the CDR3 plus reference TRBV7-9 and TRBJ2-5, the full variable domain is DTGVSQNPRHKITKRGQNVTFRCDPISEHNRLYWYRQTLGQGPEFLTYFQNEAQLEKSRLLSDRFSAERPKGSFSTLEIQRTEQGDSAMYLCASSDASGGKTQYFGPGTRLLVL.

The chain is built from TRBV4-1 and TRBJ2-3; D is possibly TRBD2 (7 bases). CDR3 length equals 15 residues. CDR1 is MGHRA, CDR2 YSYEKL, per germline. V was shortened by 3 bases and J by 5 bases, with 15 bases between the two germline ends. CDR3 bases: TGCGCCAGCAGCCAGGGGGGGAACAGGGTAGATACGCAGTATTTT. Translated: CASSQGGNRVDTQYF.

This clone showed up just a few times. The rearrangement links TRBV5-6 to TRBJ2-5, with a tentative D call TRBD2 (6 bases). The CDR3 is 13 residues long. The germline V and J ends were trimmed by 2 bases and 5 bases, with 10 bases remaining between them. Germline CDR1 is SGHDT and CDR2 is YYEEEE. As DNA, the CDR3 is TGTGCCAGCAGCTTTACGGGGAGGGAGACCCAGTACTTC. Its protein product is CASSFTGRETQYF.

The V call is TRBV18, the J call TRBJ2-2; D might be TRBD1 (5 bases). Germline V lookup: CDR1 KGHSH, CDR2 LQKENI. V shed 6 bases and J shed 2 bases, with 13 bases lying between them. The CDR3 spans 15 residues. The CDR3 nucleotides read TGTGCCAGCTCCCCCTGGGGCGGAAACACCGGGGAGCTGTTTTTT. This translates into CASSPWGGNTGELFF.

The chain links TRBV5-1 to TRBJ1-3; 7 bases are shared with TRBD1. Per the germline V gene, CDR1 is SGHRS and CDR2 is YFSETQ. The CDR3 is made up of 16 amino acids. Germline trimming cut 0 bases from V and 4 bases from J; bases unmatched to any gene: 7. CDR3 bases: TGCGCCAGCAGCTTGGCCCCCGGACAGGCGGGAAACACCATATATTTT. Encoded protein: CASSLAPGQAGNTIYF.